This passage covers 27 T cell receptor beta chains from one sample sequenced in a study of blood T cell repertoires in COVID-19. Some clones are missing from TCRdb's copy, which holds only in-frame ones; the method was immunoSEQ multiplex PCR. The profile shows 70,000 to 90,000 clones, roughly 85% of them singletons. The sample taken for sequencing was peripheral blood. The receptor set was obtained from a human donor in a cohort sampled during active COVID-19.

The chain links TRBV5-1 to TRBJ1-6; D call uncertain. CDR3 length: 15 residues. Germline-derived CDR1 and CDR2 are SGHRS and YFSETQ. V dropped 1 base and J dropped 7 bases, with 12 bases sitting between them. In DNA, the CDR3 is TGCGCCAGCAGCTTGACGGGTGTAAGAAATTCACCCCTCCACTTT. Residues: CASSLTGVRNSPLHF.

This clone was picked up a small number of times. The V call is TRBV6-1, the J call TRBJ1-5; D perhaps matches TRBD1 (6 bases). The germline CDR1 and CDR2 sequences are MNHNS and SASEGT. Trimming took off 1 base at V and 9 bases at J, with 13 bases between the two ends. This CDR3 has 14 residues. The CDR3 sequence is CASSEGQVQGPQHF. The DNA of the CDR3 is TGTGCCAGCAGTGAAGGACAGGTCCAAGGGCCCCAGCATTTT.

This clone was counted a few times. The chain joins TRBV18 to TRBJ1-2, with 7 nucleotides matching TRBD1. CDR3 size: 13 residues. V lost 6 bases to trimming and J lost 5 bases; unmatched junction nucleotides: 6. The germline V gene encodes CDR1 KGHSH and CDR2 LQKENI. CDR3 bases: TGTGCCAGCTCTACCGGGACAGAATATGGCTACACCTTC. It is translated as CASSTGTEYGYTF.

This clone showed up just a few times. The chain employs TRBV30 and TRBJ2-1; 12 bases are a match to TRBD2. The ends lost 0 bases at V and 4 bases at J; junction bases unmatched: 4. The CDR3 spans 16 residues. Germline V CDR1 and CDR2: GTSNPN, SVGIG (reference sequence). The CDR3 bases are TGTGCCTGGAGTGTAGGACTAGCGGGGATTTACAATGAGCAGTTCTTC. This sequence encodes CAWSVGLAGIYNEQFF.

This clone was detected only once. The chain recombines TRBV9 with TRBJ1-1; a possible D gene is TRBD1 (5 bases). Germline V gene sequence: CDR1 SGDLS, CDR2 YYNGEE. V was trimmed by 7 bases and J by 3 bases, leaving 13 bases between them. This CDR3 has 13 amino acids. CDR3 nucleotide sequence: TGTGCCAGCTCCAGGGATGGGGACACTGAAGCTTTCTTT. This gives the protein CASSRDGDTEAFF.

The rearrangement links TRBV19 to TRBJ2-7, with 8 bases aligning to TRBD1. Trimming at V came to 7 bases and at J to 5 bases, leaving 10 bases not matched to a gene. CDR1 and CDR2 from the germline V gene are LNHDA and SQIVND (reference sequence). The CDR3 totals 14 residues. The CDR3 protein is CASTPRTGHHEQYF. The CDR3 DNA reads TGTGCCAGTACCCCGCGGACAGGGCATCACGAGCAGTACTTC.

The chain carries TRBV2 and TRBJ2-3; maybe TRBD2 (6 bases). Trimming pared 2 bases from V and 3 bases from J, leaving 9 bases between. Germline V gene sequence: CDR1 SNHLY, CDR2 FYNNEI. The CDR3 spans 14 residues. The CDR3 DNA sequence: TGTGCCAGCAGTGAACAGGGAGGAACAGATACGCAGTATTTT. Its protein is CASSEQGGTDTQYF. The variable domain in full, with the rest retrieved from reference TRBV2 and TRBJ2-3, is EPEVTQTPSHQVTQMGQEVILRCVPISNHLYFYWYRQILGQKVEFLVSFYNNEISEKSEIFDDQFSVERPDGSNFTLKIRSTKLEDSAMYFCASSEQGGTDTQYFGPGTRLTVL.

CDR3 nucleotides: TGCGCCAGCAAGGTAGACGGGAACTATGGCTACACCTTC. Translation: CASKVDGNYGYTF. This chain connects TRBV5-1 to TRBJ1-2, with D unresolved. This CDR3 is built from 13 residues. Germline loops: CDR1 SGHRS, CDR2 YFSETQ. V shed 6 bases and J shed 2 bases, with 11 bases lying between them.

The CDR3 loop reads CASSPWGEMNTEAFF. Written as DNA, the CDR3 is TGTGCCAGCTCACCATGGGGGGAAATGAACACTGAAGCTTTCTTT. This chain uses TRBV18 with TRBJ1-1, with D possibly matching TRBD1 (5 bases). V lost 2 bases to trimming and J lost 0 bases, with 10 bases between them. CDR3 length: 15 residues. Germline values: CDR1 KGHSH, CDR2 LQKENI.

The V gene is TRBV7-2, the J gene TRBJ2-7, with D perhaps matching TRBD2 (5 bases). The germline V gene encodes CDR1 SGHTA and CDR2 FQGNSA. V was cut by 1 base and J by 3 bases, with 10 bases left in between. CDR3 length: 14 residues. This CDR3 is CASSLVRGSYEQYF. The CDR3, as DNA: TGTGCCAGCAGCTTAGTTCGGGGAAGCTACGAGCAGTACTTC.

The CDR3 bases are TGCGCCAGCAGCTTGGGGTTTCAGGGTACAGCTTTCTTT. Its translation: CASSLGFQGTAFF. The rearrangement uses TRBV5-1 and TRBJ1-1; D may be TRBD1 (5 bases). Germline CDR1 is SGHRS and CDR2 is YFSETQ. The length of the CDR3 is 13 residues. The ends were cut back, 0 bases at V and 10 bases at J, with 13 bases in the middle.

The rearrangement joins TRBV18 to TRBJ1-4, with no clear D. V lost 2 bases to trimming and J lost 0 bases, with 10 bases between them. This CDR3 is 16 amino acids long. Germline CDR1 and CDR2: KGHSH and LQKENI. CDR3 in DNA: TGTGCCAGCTCACCAGGGAGGAGAGCAACTAATGAAAAACTGTTTTTT. It translates to CASSPGRRATNEKLFF.

In its sample, this clone was seen once. The rearrangement uses TRBV29-1 and TRBJ1-5; D is unresolved. V was shortened by 4 bases and J by 0 bases, with 10 bases between the two germline ends. Looked up from germline, CDR1 is SQVTM and CDR2 is ANQGSEA. There are 14 residues in the CDR3. This chain's CDR3 is CSVGEGISNQPQHF. CDR3 nucleotides: TGCAGCGTTGGGGAGGGTATTAGCAATCAGCCCCAGCATTTT.

A single count supports this clone. This chain links TRBV6-5 with TRBJ1-5; D unclear. The CDR3 loop spans 14 amino acids. Trimming removed 6 bases from V and 6 bases from J, with 15 bases in between. CDR1 is MNHEY and CDR2 is SVGAGI in the germline V gene. The CDR3 nucleotides read TGTGCCAGCAGGACGGCGGGCATCAGTCAGCCCCAGCATTTT. This codes for CASRTAGISQPQHF.

The chain joins TRBV7-9 to TRBJ2-3, with 7 positions matching TRBD1. CDR3 length: 12 amino acids. Germline CDR1 is SEHNR and CDR2 is FQNEAQ (reference sequence). Losses at the gene ends were 5 bases for V and 4 bases for J; bases not matched to a gene: 0. The CDR3 loop is CASSTGADTQYF. The DNA for the CDR3 is TGTGCCAGCAGCACAGGGGCAGATACGCAGTATTTT.

This chain connects TRBV30 to TRBJ2-7, with a possible D match to TRBD2 (5 bases). CDR1 is GTSNPN and CDR2 is SVGIG in the germline V gene (reference sequence). Between the trimmed V and J ends, which lost 5 bases and 0 bases, there was a span of 14 bases. This CDR3 has 14 residues. The DNA of the CDR3 is TGTGCCTGGGGGTGGGATGGACTCTCCTACGAGCAGTACTTC. Translating gives CAWGWDGLSYEQYF.

This clone has only a few counts. This chain links TRBV28 with TRBJ2-7, with 9 bases matching TRBD2. V lost 7 bases and J lost 1; bases outside the gene matches: 5. The germline V gene has CDR1 MDHEN and CDR2 SYDVKM. This CDR3 comprises 14 residues. CDR3 nucleotides: TGTGCCAGCAAGATAGCGGGAGAGTCCTACGAGCAGTACTTC. As protein: CASKIAGESYEQYF.

V and J are TRBV4-1 and TRBJ1-2, with no clear D. The germline V gene has CDR1 MGHRA and CDR2 YSYEKL. Between the trimmed V and J ends, which lost 4 bases and 4 bases, there was a span of 19 bases. The CDR3 contains 16 residues. CDR3 sequence: CASSPGEWSTVYGYTF. DNA of the CDR3: TGCGCCAGCAGCCCCGGGGAGTGGAGCACAGTCTATGGCTACACCTTC.

V and J are TRBV28 and TRBJ1-2; the D is unclear. The length of the CDR3 is 11 residues. V lost 10 bases and J lost 3, with 9 bases in between. The germline V gene has CDR1 MDHEN and CDR2 SYDVKM. CDR3 protein: CAISRDYGYTF. The CDR3 DNA follows: TGTGCCATTTCTCGAGACTATGGCTACACCTTC.

The chain links TRBV27 to TRBJ2-2, with TRBD2 matching 12 bases. There are 14 residues in the CDR3. Trimming cost V 9 bases and J 6 bases; bases outside gene matches: 5. Germline CDR1 reads MNHEY; CDR2 reads SMNVEV (reference sequence). The CDR3 DNA follows: TGTGCCAGTAGACTAGCGGGAGTTGCCGGGGAGCTGTTTTTT. Its translation is CASRLAGVAGELFF.

The CDR3 DNA follows: TGTGCCAGCAGCTTAGACCGGGGTGACACCATATATTTT. This sequence encodes CASSLDRGDTIYF. The chain links TRBV11-2 to TRBJ1-3; no clear D. The germline V gene has CDR1 SGHAT and CDR2 FQNNGV. V was cut by 0 bases and J by 8 bases, with 8 bases left in between. This CDR3 region has 13 residues.

V gene TRBV28 combines with J gene TRBJ1-5, with TRBD1 matching over 12 bases. In germline, CDR1 is MDHEN, CDR2 SYDVKM. V gave up 6 bases and J gave up 7 bases; unmatched junction bases: 4. CDR3 length equals 14 residues. The CDR3 here is CASRGQGAHQPQHF. As DNA, the CDR3 is TGTGCCAGCAGGGGACAGGGGGCACACCAGCCCCAGCATTTT.

The chain links TRBV15 to TRBJ2-1; D is uncertain. This CDR3 has 13 amino acids. V lost 0 bases to trimming and J lost 11 bases, with 11 bases between them. Germline V gene lookup returns CDR1 LNHNV and CDR2 YYDKDF (reference sequence). The CDR3 DNA follows: TGTGCCACCAGCAGAGATCTTAGTGGTAAGCAGTTCTTC. It translates to CATSRDLSGKQFF.

This chain links TRBV9 with TRBJ2-7; 9 bases line up with TRBD1. V shed 4 bases, J shed 3 bases, and the junction held 5 bases outside the gene matches. This CDR3 has 14 residues. Germline CDR1 SGDLS, CDR2 YYNGEE. Here the CDR3 DNA reads TGTGCCAGCAGCAGGGGACAGGGTGACTACGAGCAGTACTTC. Protein sequence: CASSRGQGDYEQYF.

The chain joins TRBV29-1 to TRBJ1-3; D remains unclear. The CDR3 runs to 14 residues. Germline assignment: CDR1 SQVTM and CDR2 ANQGSEA. Trimming removed 0 bases from V and 1 base from J, with 7 bases in between. CDR3 DNA sequence: TGCAGCGTTGAAGACAGTATTTCTGGAAACACCATATATTTT. It specifies CSVEDSISGNTIYF.

The CDR3, as DNA: TGTGCCAGCAGCCAAGAGACTAGCGGGAGGGTATACAATGAGCAGTTCTTC. This encodes CASSQETSGRVYNEQFF. The rearrangement joins TRBV3-1 (or the pseudogene TRBV3-2) to TRBJ2-1, with 14 nucleotides matching TRBD2. J was trimmed by 4 bases and V by 0 bases; bases with no gene match: 2. The CDR3 runs 17 residues. Germline CDR1 and CDR2: LGHDT and YNNKEL (reference sequence).

The chain carries TRBV7-2 and TRBJ2-5; perhaps TRBD1 as D (7 bases). The CDR3 length is 16 residues. Germline CDR1 and CDR2: SGHTA and FQGNSA. V was trimmed by 1 base and J by 2 bases, leaving 14 bases between them. The CDR3 here is CASSLDGGTVQETQYF. CDR3 coding DNA: TGTGCCAGCAGCTTAGACGGAGGGACAGTTCAAGAGACCCAGTACTTC.